This T cell receptor beta chain was recorded in a study of blood T cell repertoires in COVID-19. Looking at the study overall: Collection of acute and convalescent COVID-19 samples took place in the United States, Italy and Spain. PBMCs, B-cell-depleted T cells, or T cells were the source of the cDNA or gDNA that made up the material.

The CDR3 length is 14 residues. Between the trimmed V and J ends, which lost 3 bases and 3 bases, there was a span of 11 bases. Germline loops: CDR1 SEHNR, CDR2 FQNEAQ (reference sequence). This clone has more than one count but fewer than ten. Original analysis: The authors estimated nucleated cell counts from reference gene primer amplification. Measured with immunoSEQ multiplex PCR; TCRdb has only the in-frame clones, and not every one. V and J calls and clone size are copied from that table; D and trimming were computed from the DNA. The data contain approximately 230,000 clones, about 86% of them seen just once; the ten biggest clones take up 5% to 6%.

Sequenced: peripheral blood. The clonotype comes from a man at least 80 years old with acute or convalescent COVID-19. The gene calls are TRBV7-9 and TRBJ1-2; D remains ambiguous. Written as DNA, the CDR3 is TGTGCCAGCAGCTTGGGCCAAAGCTACTATGGCTACACCTTC. Encoded protein: CASSLGQSYYGYTF.